This TCR beta chain comes out of a study of cytomegalovirus exposure and HLA in healthy donors. On the study more broadly: It was reported in a later analysis that the same platform had been used for the roughly 130 validation repertoires as for the roughly 670 first-cohort repertoires.

Study-wide results and caveats: Among the CMV-associated chains, a few were confirmed in vitro as specific for CMV antigens.

Method: immunoSEQ multiplex PCR; TCRdb's copy keeps in-frame clones and lacks some. The sample holds roughly 300,000 clones, more than 80% seen once. As for this clone: The antigen is not known.

The CDR3 length is 15 residues. CDR1 is GTSNPN and CDR2 is SVGIG in the germline V gene (reference sequence). V was clipped by 4 bases and J by 5 bases, with 20 bases between them. This clonotype was obtained from a woman under 30 in good health and CMV-seronegative. The specimen was PBMCs. This sequence joins TRBV30 and TRBJ1-1, with D unresolved. CDR3 protein: CAWTELGGLGTEAFF. DNA for the CDR3: TGTGCCTGGACTGAGTTGGGAGGGTTAGGAACTGAAGCTTTCTTT.